The 2 T cell receptor beta chains listed next were all sequenced from one sample in a study of blood T cell repertoires in COVID-19. Using immunoSEQ multiplex PCR, the repertoire was profiled, and TCRdb retains in-frame clones only, with some absent. Of 200,000 or so clones listed, about 80% are singletons. Material for sequencing was peripheral blood. Receptor source: a woman aged 25 to 39 who had recovered from COVID-19.

This chain uses TRBV19 with TRBJ2-3; D unclear. The V gene lost 10 bases and the J gene lost 0 bases, with 14 bases spanning the gap. CDR1 and CDR2 (germline): LNHDA, SQIVND (reference sequence). The CDR3 runs 14 residues. The CDR3 region is CATQVGFSTDTQYF. The CDR3 region has the DNA TGTGCCACCCAGGTCGGTTTTAGCACAGATACGCAGTATTTT.

A single count supports this clone. The sample carries other DNA sequences with the same CDR3. This rearrangement joins TRBV28 to TRBJ1-2; 9 bases are a match to TRBD1. The CDR3 sequence is 14 residues long. Germline lookup yields CDR1 MDHEN and CDR2 SYDVKM. V was pared by 4 bases and J by 4 bases, with 4 bases of the junction left unmatched. The CDR3 loop is CASSSGQGSYGYTF. For the CDR3, the DNA is TGTGCCAGCAGTTCAGGACAGGGGTCCTATGGCTACACCTTC.